Given below is one TCR beta chain in context. Which antigen it targets is not known. No much larger clonotype is one base removed from it; base qualities were not supplied. The CDR3 regions of human TCRbeta chains were analyzed by immunosequencing. As for the original processing: Repertoire TCRs were matched against a reference library of SARS-CoV-2-specific TCRs generated with the MIRA antigen-specificity platform. Breadth was defined as the fraction of unique TCRs that were SARS-CoV-2-associated, and depth was defined as the fraction of total T cells that were SARS-CoV-2-associated. Each spike-specific TCR was assigned to its reactive spike region and to a CD4 or CD8 class using the MIRA data. Log10-transformed breadth and depth values were compared by one-way ANOVA with Sidak's multiple comparisons tests. TCRdb provides this immuneACCESS table in a form limited to in-frame rearrangements. Some clones are lacking; in checked studies, under half of them reflect an unresolved V gene, and why the rest are absent is not known. V, J and clone size are those of that table, while D and trimming were read from the DNA. The sample records over 110,000 clones, around 94% of which are singletons. The biggest ten clones account for about 10% of the sample.

The meaning of the sample's time point label: about 28 days (+/-7) after the second vaccine dose. Because spike-specific TCR depth and breadth did not differ between the two schedules, AZD1222 recipients who got a second dose at roughly 4 weeks were pooled with those who got a second dose at roughly 12 weeks. Vaccinee samples came from UK trials COV001 and COV002, including a single-blind randomized controlled phase 2/3 trial of AZD1222 (ChAdOx1 nCoV-19) in healthy adults. Trial participant PBMC samples were collected at day 0 and day 28 after the second dose for TCRbeta chain sequencing. This entry belongs to a study of T cell responses to AZD1222 COVID-19 vaccine (dated by TCRdb to the early 2020s). Background on the whole study: TCR sequencing covered some 240 trial participants: about 210 given two doses of AZD1222 and some 25 given two doses of MenACWY control vaccine. Trial participants were enrolled by age into subgroups of 18-55, 56-69 and 70-plus years, and about 150, 27 and 61 TCR-sequenced participants, respectively, were included in these subgroups. The study at large found these results: Participants were mostly white British and included more females than males, and it was suggested by the authors that clonal diversity may have been underestimated. CD4 TCRs associated with the vaccine covered the entire spike protein, and the dominant responses were in regions 160-218 and 743-854. After two AZD1222 doses, both the breadth and the depth of spike-specific TCRs were significantly higher than at day 0 and than in MenACWY recipients. Because no day 14 peak-response samples were available, repertoires were characterized only after the peak T cell response. Only a handful of AZD1222 recipients were SARS-CoV-2 seropositive at baseline, limiting conclusions about previously exposed vaccinees. Epitopes outside the regions mutated in the B.1.351 and B.1.1.7 variants were reportedly recognized by nearly half of the unique spike-specific TCRs. In the small 56-69-year group, the increase in depth fell short of significance, most likely because of low power.

Inclusive of the bounding cysteine and valine, the CDR3 is 16 residues long. Only the CDR3 part of the read is kept: 48 bases, read in frame from the first base. CDR1 and CDR2, looked up from the germline V gene, are SGHRS and YFSETQ. Deletion took 4 bases off V and 3 bases off J, with a span of 20 bases between the germline ends. The receptor chain draws on TRBV5-1 and TRBJ2-7, and possibly TRBD1, on 5 matching bases. This clonotype originated in an adult who received the AZD1222 COVID-19 vaccine. The starting material was peripheral blood, obtained 28 days after the second AZD1222 dose. CDR3 sequence: CASSMYRQRIYYEQYV. The bases read TGCGCCAGCAGCATGTATCGACAGAGAATCTACTACGAGCAGTACGTC.